What follows is one T cell receptor beta chain and its context. This clonotype was found many times. Its antigen remains unidentified. Base qualities are not recorded, but no much larger clone differs from it by a single base. The data derive from a study of T cell repertoires in cytomegalovirus infection (dated by TCRdb to the late 2010s). For context, the study as a whole: Donor HLA type was relevant to the analysis, because carriage of CMV infection together with the matching HLA type was indicated by public TCR beta signatures.

Sequencing took place on an Illumina HiSeq 1500. TCRdb passed the public sequencing reads through fastp at Q25 and MiXCR, retaining productive beta sequences. When rows share a CDR3 protein, they turn into one entry using the most common DNA and genes. The sample records 65,000 to 90,000 distinct CDR3 sequences, around 3.4% of which are singletons. The ten largest clones capture under 5.5% of the sample. The cysteine opens and the phenylalanine closes a CDR3 of 15 amino acids. Just CDR3 DNA is preserved here, 45 bases in frame from base 1. V ends up 4 bases short and J 5 bases short, with an unmatched junction base count of 10. CDR1 and CDR2 are read off the germline V gene (reference sequence) as LNHDA and SQIVND. Study-wide conclusions, independent of this receptor: In both this cohort and an independent roughly 350-donor cohort, the cumulative frequency of public TCR beta family members distinguished carriers of CMV infection plus the relevant HLA type. The ex vivo response was dominated by HLA-C-restricted CMV-specific TCR beta clonotypes, which also provided the single most frequent clonotype in two of eight donors.

This receptor was taken from a human donor in good health (CMV status not recorded). Some clones in this sample may be carry-over from other donors' samples. The sequenced sample consisted of PBMCs. This receptor chain uses TRBV19 and TRBJ2-5; TRBD2 matches 7 bases in the middle. The CDR3 here reads CASSSPSRGGETQYF. The nucleotide sequence is TGTGCCAGTAGTAGCCCCAGTAGGGGAGGGGAGACCCAGTACTTC.